This paragraph reports one T cell receptor (beta chain). What it binds is unknown. The sample belongs to a study of cytomegalovirus exposure and HLA in healthy donors. Overall study results and limits: A later analysis found that most CMV-associated TCR beta chains appeared HLA-restricted. In a later analysis, productive TCRs from donors in an Asian-associated ancestry cluster reportedly carried fewer N-insertions than the cohort mean.

The PCR was carried out with 60 Vbeta primers and 13 Jbeta primers. Profiling relied on immunoSEQ multiplex PCR, and the TCRdb table lists in-frame clones only, not all of them. In the table there are 80,000 to 95,000 clones, 84% of which are singletons. This sequence was found in a woman aged 18-35 years in good health and CMV-seropositive. The sequenced sample was PBMCs.

The CDR3 DNA reads TGTGCCAGCAGTTACTCAGGGGCCCTTGACGCTGAAGCTTTCTTT. As protein: CASSYSGALDAEAFF. The V gene is TRBV6-5, the J gene TRBJ1-1, with TRBD1 as a possible D gene (5 bases). The CDR3 covers 15 residues. Trimming took 0 bases from V and 6 from J, leaving 14 bases between them. Germline CDR1 is MNHEY and CDR2 is SVGAGI.